Listed below are T cell receptor beta chains from one sample, sequenced in a study of blood T cell repertoires in COVID-19. TCRdb's copy holds only in-frame clones and misses some; the assay was immunoSEQ multiplex PCR. Here the sample spans 200,000 to 250,000 clones, around 90% being singletons. Sequencing was carried out using PBMCs or T cells enriched from blood (not recorded which). All receptors derive from a woman between 45 and 60 years old who had recovered from COVID-19. Both conserved end residues are part of each CDR3. A D gene is named only where the DNA matches it firmly. For some rows the clone size is stated as once, few or many, or as a class when expanded; others skip it.

NA	16	TRBV6-2/TRBV6-3	TRBJ2-7	TRBD1	TGTGCCAGCAGTTCACGAGGACAGGGAAGCTCCTACGAGCAGTACTTC	CASSSRGQGSSYEQYF
NA	18	TRBV3-1/TRBV3-2	TRBJ2-2	TRBD2	TGTGCCAGCAGCCACCGGAGAGGAGCGGGAGGAGATACCGGGGAGCTGTTTTTT	CASSHRRGAGGDTGELFF
NA	16	TRBV5-4	TRBJ2-3	TRBD2	TGTGCCAGCAGCGGACCGGGACTAGTACTCACAGATACGCAGTATTTT	CASSGPGLVLTDTQYF
NA	14	TRBV19	TRBJ2-3	NA	TGTGCCAGTAGTGCAGGGGATTTCACAGATACGCAGTATTTT	CASSAGDFTDTQYF
NA	15	TRBV2	TRBJ2-5	TRBD2	TGTGCCAGCAGTCAGCGACAAGGGGAGGGAGAGACCCAGTACTTC	CASSQRQGEGETQYF
few	14	TRBV19	TRBJ1-5	NA	TGTGCCAGTAGTATCGGCAGGTTGAATCAGCCCCAGCATTTT	CASSIGRLNQPQHF
NA	17	TRBV19	TRBJ1-2	NA	TGTGCCACCAAAGGAGGGAAAATCGGTCGGAGGGAACATGGCTACACCTTC	CATKGGKIGRREHGYTF
few	12	TRBV25-1	TRBJ1-1	TRBD1	TGTGCCAGCCAACAGGGGGCCCTAAGGGCTTTCTTT	CASQQGALRAFF
NA	16	TRBV6-1	TRBJ2-7	TRBD2	TGTGCCAGCAGTGAAGGTCATAGCGGGAAACGGGACGAGCAGTACTTC	CASSEGHSGKRDEQYF
NA	15	TRBV5-1	TRBJ1-2	TRBD1	TGCGCCAGCAGCTTGGGGGGACAGGGAAGTTATGGCTACACCTTC	CASSLGGQGSYGYTF
NA	15	TRBV19	TRBJ1-2	TRBD1	TGTGCCAGTAGTAATACAGGGGCAGAGGTCTATGGCTACACCTTC	CASSNTGAEVYGYTF
NA	14	TRBV27	TRBJ2-2	NA	TGTGCCAGCAGTTCCACTAAGAACACCGGGGAGCTGTTTTTT	CASSSTKNTGELFF
few	13	TRBV4-2	TRBJ1-1	NA	TGTGCCAGCAGCCTTTCCAGACAGGACGAAGCTTTCTTT	CASSLSRQDEAFF
NA	14	TRBV9	TRBJ1-4	NA	TGTGCCAGCGGGGACGGACAGAAATATGAAAAACTGTTTTTT	CASGDGQKYEKLFF
NA	14	TRBV11-2	TRBJ2-2	NA	TGTGCCAGCAGCTACGGGTCCTGGACCGGGGAGCTGTTTTTT	CASSYGSWTGELFF
many	16	TRBV9	TRBJ2-7	NA	TGTGCCAGCAGCGCGGGTGGTTCTAGCGACCTACGATGGCAGTACTTC	CASSAGGSSDLRWQYF
NA	15	TRBV5-4	TRBJ2-1	NA	TGTGCCAGCAGCTTAGGAGGGACTCAGGATTTTGAGCAGTTCTTC	CASSLGGTQDFEQFF
NA	13	TRBV5-1	TRBJ2-1	NA	TGCGCCAGCAGCTTGTTCAGGGAGGATGAGCAGTTCTTC	CASSLFREDEQFF
NA	15	TRBV4-2	TRBJ1-3	NA	TGTGCCAGCAGCCATGTAGGAGAAGCTGGAAACACCATATATTTT	CASSHVGEAGNTIYF
NA	13	TRBV15	TRBJ1-1	NA	TGTGCCACCAGCAGAGATTCGGAGTTTGAAGCTTTCTTT	CATSRDSEFEAFF
NA	14	TRBV7-2	TRBJ2-3	TRBD1	TGTGCCAGCAGCCTATGGACAGGAACAGATACGCAGTATTTT	CASSLWTGTDTQYF
few	14	TRBV11-2	TRBJ1-6	NA	TGTGCCAGCAGCCCAGAAGGGGGGGGTTCACCCCTCCACTTT	CASSPEGGGSPLHF
NA	15	TRBV5-4	TRBJ1-2	NA	TGTGCCAGCAGCCCAGTAGGGCAGGGAAGGGATGGCTACACCTTC	CASSPVGQGRDGYTF
NA	13	TRBV6-5	TRBJ2-7	NA	TGTGCCAGTCGGCGGTCAGGGGAAGTCGAGCAGTACTTC	CASRRSGEVEQYF
NA	17	TRBV7-3	TRBJ2-7	TRBD2	TGTGCCAGCAGCCCGGGGCCTAGCGGGAGTATTATGAGCGAGCAGTACTTC	CASSPGPSGSIMSEQYF
NA	15	TRBV5-4	TRBJ1-1	NA	TGTGCCAGCAGCTCACACAGGGCCCCGAACACTGAAGCTTTCTTT	CASSSHRAPNTEAFF
NA	17	TRBV11-3	TRBJ2-5	TRBD1	TGTGCCAGCAGCAACTTATATGGGACAGGCGAACAAGAGACCCAGTACTTC	CASSNLYGTGEQETQYF
NA	12	TRBV11-2	TRBJ2-1	NA	TGTGCCAGCAGCTCCCACGGGGATGAGCAGTTCTTC	CASSSHGDEQFF
NA	16	TRBV2	TRBJ2-1	TRBD2	TGTGCCAGCAGTGTTTCTAGCGGGAGCTCCTACAATGAGCAGTTCTTC	CASSVSSGSSYNEQFF
once	12	TRBV30	TRBJ2-7	NA	TGTGCCTGGAATCGACAGCTCTACGAGCAGTACTTC	CAWNRQLYEQYF
NA	15	TRBV6-2/TRBV6-3	TRBJ2-4	TRBD1	TGTGCCAGCAGTTACGGAGACAGGGTCAAAAACATTCAGTACTTC	CASSYGDRVKNIQYF
NA	14	TRBV6-5	TRBJ2-5	NA	TGTGCCAGCAGTCCAGATTGGACAGACAAGACCCAGTACTTC	CASSPDWTDKTQYF
once	14	TRBV6-5	TRBJ2-3	NA	TGTGCCAGCAGCCCGACCCGGGCGGGAGATACGCAGTATTTT	CASSPTRAGDTQYF
NA	13	TRBV6-5	TRBJ1-1	NA	TGTGCCAGCAGTAGATCCAGGAATCTTCCCGCTTTCTTT	CASSRSRNLPAFF
once	13	TRBV6-5	TRBJ1-5	NA	TGTGCCAGCACCGGGGGGATGCGGGAGCCCCAGCATTTT	CASTGGMREPQHF
NA	15	TRBV6-2/TRBV6-3	TRBJ2-1	TRBD2	TGTGCCAGCAGTTCACCGGGACTAGCGGCAGATGAGCAGTTCTTC	CASSSPGLAADEQFF
NA	14	TRBV6-4	TRBJ2-3	TRBD2	TGTGCCAGCAGTGCGACCGGGACTAGCTCCTCTTCGGATTTT	CASSATGTSSSSDF
NA	18	TRBV28	TRBJ2-1	TRBD2	TGTGCCAGCACCCGAGAGGCTAGCGGGATAGGTGGGAACAATGAGCAGTTCTTC	CASTREASGIGGNNEQFF
NA	16	TRBV28	TRBJ1-4	TRBD1	TGTGCCAGCAGCACAGGGGGCATTGCATCAAGGGAAAAACTGTTTTTT	CASSTGGIASREKLFF
NA	16	TRBV7-6	TRBJ2-7	TRBD2	TGTGCCAGCAGCCCAGGGACTAGCGGGAGGCCAAACGAGCAGTACTTC	CASSPGTSGRPNEQYF
NA	12	TRBV27	TRBJ1-4	NA	TGTGCCAGCAGGGGCGTTTCTGAAAAACTGTTTTTT	CASRGVSEKLFF
NA	13	TRBV29-1	TRBJ1-1	NA	TGCAGCGTTGACCTTGACAGAGAGACTGAAGCTTTCTTT	CSVDLDRETEAFF
NA	14	TRBV27	TRBJ2-3	TRBD2	TGTGCCACCAGGGCGGGAGGGGGTGCAGATACGCAGTATTTT	CATRAGGGADTQYF
few	16	TRBV5-4	TRBJ2-1	NA	TGTGCCAGCCAAGTTAATAGCGGAGCCGCCTACAATGAGCAGTTCTTC	CASQVNSGAAYNEQFF
NA	12	TRBV19	TRBJ2-7	NA	TGTGCCGGCTCCCCCCCAGTATACGAGCAGTACTTC	CAGSPPVYEQYF
NA	18	TRBV19	TRBJ2-1	TRBD2	TGTGCCAGTAGTATAGGCGCTAGCGGGAGTTCTCGGTACAATGAGCAGTTCTTC	CASSIGASGSSRYNEQFF
NA	13	TRBV2	TRBJ2-1	NA	TGTGCCAGCAGTACCGGGAGAAACAATGAGCAGTTCTTC	CASSTGRNNEQFF
NA	13	TRBV28	TRBJ2-1	TRBD1	TGTGCCAGCAGTTGGACAGGTGACAATGAGCAGTTCTTC	CASSWTGDNEQFF
NA	12	TRBV7-2	TRBJ2-2	NA	TGTGCCAGCAGCCGTCAGGACGGGGAGCTGTTTTTT	CASSRQDGELFF
NA	13	TRBV27	TRBJ2-7	TRBD1	TGTGCCAGCAGTTGGGGACAGGGCGGCGAGCAGTACTTC	CASSWGQGGEQYF
NA	11	TRBV7-8	TRBJ1-2	NA	TGTGCCAGCAGCTCACACAAAAACTACACCTTC	CASSSHKNYTF
NA	14	TRBV28	TRBJ1-1	NA	TGTGCCAGCAGCCCAGGGGACAAGGACACTGAAGCTTTCTTT	CASSPGDKDTEAFF